The rows below give T cell receptor beta chains drawn from one sample of a study of T cell responses to AZD1222 COVID-19 vaccine. Sequencing used immunoSEQ multiplex PCR; TCRdb keeps in-frame clones, though not all of them. The data show about 120,000 clones, almost 95% seen once. Sequences were derived from peripheral blood, sampled on day 0 of AZD1222 vaccination. The receptors stem from an adult in good health. Both conserved end residues are part of each CDR3. Fields, in order: J gene, clone size, D gene, V gene, CDR3 protein, CDR3 DNA. D genes are given only for firm matches. Some rows have no size entry. The others give once, few or many, or a class for an expanded clone.

TRBJ2-1	NA	TRBD2	TRBV5-1	CASSLVASGLNEQFF	TGCGCCAGCAGCTTGGTGGCTAGCGGGTTGAATGAGCAGTTCTTC
TRBJ2-7	NA	NA	TRBV21-1	CASSKEAIGLAYEQYF	TGTGCCAGCAGCAAAGAGGCTATAGGGTTAGCCTACGAGCAGTACTTC
TRBJ1-2	NA	NA	TRBV5-1	CASSLGAVGKTNYGYTF	TGCGCCAGCAGCTTGGGAGCGGTGGGGAAGACTAACTATGGCTACACCTTC
TRBJ1-2	NA	NA	TRBV11-3	CASSPARTYGYTF	TGTGCCAGCAGCCCTGCCAGGACCTATGGCTACACCTTC
TRBJ2-2	few	NA	TRBV5-1	CASSLQMITGELFF	TGCGCCAGCAGCTTGCAGATGATAACCGGGGAGCTGTTTTTT
TRBJ2-2	NA	NA	TRBV5-4	CASSTQGAGPGELFF	TGTGCCAGCAGCACACAGGGAGCCGGGCCCGGGGAGCTGTTTTTT
TRBJ1-6	NA	TRBD1	TRBV6-5	CASSPGQAYNSPLHF	TGTGCCAGCAGTCCGGGACAGGCGTATAATTCACCCCTCCACTTT
TRBJ1-1	NA	NA	TRBV6-5	CASSYSSGGTEAFF	TGTGCCAGCAGTTACTCGTCCGGGGGTACTGAAGCTTTCTTT
TRBJ1-2	NA	NA	TRBV9	CASSSRGDGYTF	TGTGCCAGCAGCTCTAGAGGGGATGGCTACACCTTC
TRBJ1-1	NA	NA	TRBV6-1	CASSEPFNTEAFF	TGTGCCAGCAGTGAACCATTTAACACTGAAGCTTTCTTT
TRBJ2-2	NA	TRBD2	TRBV11-2	CASILTSGRPGELFF	TGTGCCAGCATCTTGACTAGCGGGAGGCCCGGGGAGCTGTTTTTT
TRBJ1-3	few	NA	TRBV6-5	CASSYMGSGWHF	TGTGCCAGCAGTTACATGGGCTCCGGCTGGCATTTT
TRBJ1-5	NA	TRBD1	TRBV30	CAWSQDRELPSNQPQHF	TGTGCCTGGAGTCAAGACAGGGAGTTGCCTAGCAATCAGCCCCAGCATTTT
TRBJ1-6	NA	NA	TRBV5-1	CASSFGSNSPLHF	TGCGCCAGCAGCTTTGGATCTAATTCACCCCTCCACTTT
TRBJ1-5	NA	TRBD1	TRBV6-2/TRBV6-3	CASSPQPDRVSQPQHF	TGTGCCAGCAGCCCTCAACCGGACAGGGTGTCACAGCCCCAGCATTTT
TRBJ2-2	NA	TRBD2	TRBV24-1	CATSGGRAGTGELFF	TGTGCCACCAGTGGCGGGAGGGCGGGCACCGGGGAGCTGTTTTTT
TRBJ1-1	NA	TRBD1	TRBV3-1/TRBV3-2	CASSQVAQGSEAFF	TGTGCCAGCAGCCAAGTGGCACAGGGGAGTGAAGCTTTCTTT
TRBJ1-5	NA	NA	TRBV6-5	CASSYWPSNQPQHF	TGTGCCAGCAGTTACTGGCCCTCTAATCAGCCCCAGCATTTT
TRBJ2-3	NA	TRBD1	TRBV11-2	CASSTGTGTWDTQYF	TGTGCCAGCAGCACCGGGACAGGGACTTGGGATACGCAGTATTTT
TRBJ1-2	few	NA	TRBV18	CASSPPTEPHGYTF	TGTGCCAGCTCACCTCCAACCGAGCCGCATGGCTACACCTTC
TRBJ1-1	NA	TRBD1	TRBV23-1	CASSQFTGTGRNVWGTEAFF	TGCGCCAGCAGTCAATTTACCGGGACAGGGAGGAATGTTTGGGGCACTGAAGCTTTCTTT
TRBJ2-1	NA	TRBD2	TRBV7-6	CASRGTSGGPYNEQFF	TGTGCCAGCAGGGGGACTAGCGGGGGCCCGTACAATGAGCAGTTCTTC
TRBJ2-1	once	TRBD2	TRBV6-5	CASSRLSGTNEQFF	TGTGCCAGCAGCAGACTAAGCGGGACGAATGAGCAGTTCTTC
TRBJ2-3	once	NA	TRBV5-6	CASSLTATDTQYF	TGTGCCAGCAGCTTGACAGCTACAGATACGCAGTATTTT
TRBJ1-1	NA	TRBD1	TRBV5-1	CASSNTGAQGTEAFF	TGCGCCAGCAGCAACACAGGGGCCCAGGGGACTGAAGCTTTCTTT
TRBJ1-2	NA	TRBD1	TRBV7-3	CASSFYPDRGGYTF	TGTGCCAGCAGCTTTTACCCGGACAGGGGAGGCTACACCTTC
TRBJ1-5	NA	NA	TRBV5-6	CASSLGGGQPQHF	TGTGCCAGCAGCCTCGGGGGCGGGCAGCCCCAGCATTTT
TRBJ1-1	NA	NA	TRBV7-9	CASSLLEGVTEAFF	TGTGCCAGCAGCTTACTTGAAGGGGTCACTGAAGCTTTCTTT
TRBJ2-3	NA	NA	TRBV2	CASSNDNLTQYF	TGTGCCAGCAGCAATGATAATTTGACGCAGTATTTT
TRBJ2-3	NA	TRBD2	TRBV7-8	CASSSRVAGDTDTQYF	TGTGCCAGCAGCTCCCGGGTAGCGGGGGACACAGATACGCAGTATTTT
TRBJ1-2	NA	NA	TRBV28	CASSFGQFYGYTF	TGTGCCAGCAGTTTTGGGCAGTTCTATGGCTACACCTTC
TRBJ2-6	NA	NA	TRBV18	CASSGRTVFSGANVLTF	TGTGCCAGCTCGGGGCGGACAGTGTTCTCTGGGGCCAACGTCCTGACTTTC
TRBJ1-2	NA	TRBD1	TRBV25-1	CASSPRWEGAYGYTF	TGTGCCAGCAGCCCCCGGTGGGAGGGGGCCTATGGCTACACCTTC
TRBJ1-2	NA	NA	TRBV6-2/TRBV6-3	CASSRPGYGYTF	TGTGCCAGCAGCCGACCTGGGTACGGCTACACCTTC
TRBJ1-2	NA	TRBD1	TRBV18	CASSPGTGGGYTF	TGTGCCAGCTCACCCGGGACAGGGGGTGGCTACACCTTC
TRBJ1-4	NA	NA	TRBV27	CASSLLGDNEKLFF	TGTGCCAGCAGCCTCCTCGGCGATAATGAAAAACTGTTTTTT
TRBJ1-2	NA	NA	TRBV18	CASHRGANYGYTF	TGTGCCAGCCACCGGGGGGCTAACTATGGCTACACCTTC
TRBJ1-1	NA	TRBD1	TRBV3-1/TRBV3-2	CASSPGDRDNTEAFF	TGTGCCAGCAGCCCAGGGGACAGGGATAACACTGAAGCTTTCTTT
TRBJ1-5	NA	NA	TRBV7-3	CASRGGGQPQHF	TGTGCCAGCAGAGGGGGGGGTCAGCCCCAGCATTTT
TRBJ1-1	NA	NA	TRBV6-5	CATQMNTEAFF	TGTGCCACCCAGATGAACACTGAAGCTTTCTTT
TRBJ2-5	once	TRBD2	TRBV4-3	CASSQGTSGVETQYF	TGCGCCAGCAGCCAAGGGACTAGCGGGGTAGAGACCCAGTACTTC
TRBJ2-2	NA	TRBD2	TRBV7-2	CASSLEASGRRELFF	TGTGCCAGCAGCTTAGAGGCTAGCGGGAGGCGGGAGCTGTTTTTT
TRBJ2-7	NA	NA	TRBV19	CASSIVSAGRHEQYF	TGTGCCAGTAGTATAGTATCTGCAGGGAGGCACGAGCAGTACTTC
TRBJ1-6	once	NA	TRBV6-5	CASSPTRQGTSPLHF	TGTGCCAGCAGCCCGACCCGGCAGGGGACTTCACCCCTCCACTTT
TRBJ2-1	NA	NA	TRBV29-1	CSVPDSTNNEQFF	TGCAGCGTTCCGGACAGCACGAACAATGAGCAGTTCTTC
TRBJ2-2	NA	TRBD1	TRBV18	CASSYRQGENTGELFF	TGTGCCAGCTCCTATCGCCAGGGGGAGAACACCGGGGAGCTGTTTTTT
TRBJ2-1	few	NA	TRBV7-2	CASSLVRLGGEQFF	TGTGCCAGCAGCTTAGTTCGACTAGGTGGAGAGCAGTTCTTC
TRBJ1-6	NA	NA	TRBV12-3/TRBV12-4	CASRGTSAPLHF	TGTGCCAGCAGGGGTACATCCGCCCCCCTCCACTTT
TRBJ2-2	NA	TRBD2	TRBV6-1	CASSPRGGNTGELFF	TGTGCCAGCAGTCCCCGGGGGGGGAACACCGGGGAGCTGTTTTTT
TRBJ1-3	NA	TRBD1	TRBV18	CASSANNRGGHGNTIYF	TGTGCCAGCTCCGCCAACAACAGGGGAGGCCATGGAAACACCATATATTTT
TRBJ1-4	NA	TRBD1	TRBV3-1/TRBV3-2	CASSVTNGQVNEKLFF	TGTGCCAGCAGCGTAACAAATGGACAGGTTAATGAAAAACTGTTTTTT
TRBJ1-4	NA	NA	TRBV5-1	CASSPGILRIATNEKLFF	TGCGCCAGCAGCCCAGGAATTCTGCGGATAGCAACTAATGAAAAACTGTTTTTT
TRBJ1-5	NA	NA	TRBV2	CASRVGTVSNQPQHF	TGTGCCAGCAGGGTCGGGACTGTAAGCAATCAGCCCCAGCATTTT
TRBJ2-5	NA	TRBD2	TRBV3-1/TRBV3-2	CASSPLTSGGARQETQYF	TGTGCCAGCAGCCCCCTGACTAGCGGGGGGGCTCGACAAGAGACCCAGTACTTC
TRBJ2-6	NA	NA	TRBV19	CASSIGQSGANVLTF	TGTGCCAGTAGTATCGGACAATCTGGGGCCAACGTCCTGACTTTC
TRBJ1-2	NA	TRBD1	TRBV12-3/TRBV12-4	CASSLARGGYTF	TGTGCCAGCAGTTTAGCCAGGGGGGGCTACACCTTC
TRBJ1-1	NA	NA	TRBV19	CASSIGGKLNTEAFF	TGTGCCAGTAGTATAGGAGGCAAACTGAACACTGAAGCTTTCTTT
TRBJ1-2	NA	TRBD1	TRBV7-3	CASSPTQGANGYTF	TGTGCCAGCAGCCCCACTCAGGGGGCGAATGGCTACACCTTC
TRBJ2-3	NA	TRBD1	TRBV11-3	CASSATGTDTQYF	TGTGCCAGCAGCGCGACAGGGACAGATACGCAGTATTTT
TRBJ1-3	NA	NA	TRBV7-9	CACLQSSGNTIYF	TGTGCCTGCCTACAGAGCTCTGGAAACACCATATATTTT